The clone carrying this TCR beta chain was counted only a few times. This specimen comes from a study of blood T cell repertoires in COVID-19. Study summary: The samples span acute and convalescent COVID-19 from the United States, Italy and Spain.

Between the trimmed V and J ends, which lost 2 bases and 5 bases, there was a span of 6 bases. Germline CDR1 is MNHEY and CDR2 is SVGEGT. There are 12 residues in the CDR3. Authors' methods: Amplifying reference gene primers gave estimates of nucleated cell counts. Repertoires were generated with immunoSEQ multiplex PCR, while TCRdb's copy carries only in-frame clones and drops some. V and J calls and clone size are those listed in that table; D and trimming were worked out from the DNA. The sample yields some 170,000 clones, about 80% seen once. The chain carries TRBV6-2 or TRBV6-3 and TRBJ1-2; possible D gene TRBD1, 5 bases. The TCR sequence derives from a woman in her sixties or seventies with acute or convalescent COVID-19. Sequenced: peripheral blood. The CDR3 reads CASSYGTYGYTF. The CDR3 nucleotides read TGTGCCAGCAGTTACGGGACTTATGGCTACACCTTC.